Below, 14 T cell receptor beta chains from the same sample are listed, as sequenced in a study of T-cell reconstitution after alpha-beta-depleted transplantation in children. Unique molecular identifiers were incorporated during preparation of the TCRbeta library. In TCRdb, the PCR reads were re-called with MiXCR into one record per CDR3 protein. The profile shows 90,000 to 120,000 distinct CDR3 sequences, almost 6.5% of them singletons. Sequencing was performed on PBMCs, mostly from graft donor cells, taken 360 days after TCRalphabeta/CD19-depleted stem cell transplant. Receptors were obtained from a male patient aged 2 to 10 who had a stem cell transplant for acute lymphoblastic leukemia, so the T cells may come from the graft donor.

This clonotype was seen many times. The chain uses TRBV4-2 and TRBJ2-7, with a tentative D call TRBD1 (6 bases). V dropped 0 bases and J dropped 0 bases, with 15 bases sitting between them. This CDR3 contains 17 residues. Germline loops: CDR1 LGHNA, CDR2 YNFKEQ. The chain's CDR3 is CASSQDKEDSGSYEQYF. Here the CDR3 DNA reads TGTGCCAGCAGCCAAGATAAAGAGGACAGTGGCTCCTACGAGCAGTACTTC.

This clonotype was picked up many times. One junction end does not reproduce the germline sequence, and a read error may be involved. DNA of the CDR3: TGTGCTAGCAGCTTGAGCACAGTTCAAGAGACCCAGTACTTC. Its protein product is CASSLSTVQETQYF. The chain is built from TRBV7-7 and TRBJ2-5, with D hard to call. The germline V gene has CDR1 SSHAT and CDR2 FNYEAQ (reference sequence). This CDR3 is built from 14 residues.

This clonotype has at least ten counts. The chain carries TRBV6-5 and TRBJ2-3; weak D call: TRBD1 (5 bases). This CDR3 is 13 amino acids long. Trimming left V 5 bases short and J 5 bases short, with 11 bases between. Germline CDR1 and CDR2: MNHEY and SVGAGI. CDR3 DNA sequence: TGTGCCAGCAGTAGGGGTCACAGAGATACGCAGTATTTT. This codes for CASSRGHRDTQYF.

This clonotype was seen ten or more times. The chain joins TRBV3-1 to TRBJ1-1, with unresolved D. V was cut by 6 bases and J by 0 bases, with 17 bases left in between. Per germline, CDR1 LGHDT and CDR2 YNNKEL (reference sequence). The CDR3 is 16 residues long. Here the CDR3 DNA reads TGTGCCAGCAGTCCCTCACCCTTGGGCATGAACACTGAAGCTTTCTTT. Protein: CASSPSPLGMNTEAFF.

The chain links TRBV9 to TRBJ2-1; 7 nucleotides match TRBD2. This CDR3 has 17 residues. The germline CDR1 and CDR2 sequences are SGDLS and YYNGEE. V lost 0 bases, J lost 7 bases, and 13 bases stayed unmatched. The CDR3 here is CASSVAGGPSGWNEQFF. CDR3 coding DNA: TGTGCCAGCAGCGTAGCGGGGGGTCCTAGCGGCTGGAATGAGCAGTTCTTC.

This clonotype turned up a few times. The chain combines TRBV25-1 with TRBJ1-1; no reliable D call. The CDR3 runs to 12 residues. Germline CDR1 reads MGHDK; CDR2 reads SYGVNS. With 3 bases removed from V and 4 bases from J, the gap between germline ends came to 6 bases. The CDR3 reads CASSEGFTEAFF. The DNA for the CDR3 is TGTGCCAGCAGTGAGGGGTTCACTGAAGCTTTCTTT. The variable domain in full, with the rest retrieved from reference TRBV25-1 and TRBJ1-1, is EADIYQTPRYLVIGTGKKITLECSQTMGHDKMYWYQQDPGMELHLIHYSYGVNSTEKGDLSSESTVSRIRTEHFPLTLESARPSHTSQYLCASSEGFTEAFFGQGTRLTVV.

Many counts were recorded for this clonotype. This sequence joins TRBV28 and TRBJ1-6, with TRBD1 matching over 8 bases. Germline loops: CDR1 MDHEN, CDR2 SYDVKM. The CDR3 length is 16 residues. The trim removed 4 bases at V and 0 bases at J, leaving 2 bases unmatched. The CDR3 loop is CASSSGTGSYNSPLHF. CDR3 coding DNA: TGTGCCAGCAGTTCCGGGACAGGCTCCTATAATTCACCCCTCCACTTT.

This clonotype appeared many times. The CDR3 here is CASSFENLHTDTQYF. CDR3 coding DNA: TGTGCCAGCAGCTTTGAAAACCTCCACACAGATACGCAGTATTTT. The chain joins TRBV13 to TRBJ2-3; no definite D call. CDR1 is PRHDT, CDR2 FYEKMQ, per germline (reference sequence). Trimming took off 3 bases at V and 2 bases at J, with 12 bases between the two ends. The CDR3 is 15 residues long.

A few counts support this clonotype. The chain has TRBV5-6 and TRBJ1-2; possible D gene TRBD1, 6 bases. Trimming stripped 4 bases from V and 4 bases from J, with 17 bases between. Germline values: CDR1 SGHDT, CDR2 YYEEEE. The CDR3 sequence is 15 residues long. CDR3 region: CASSGEQGRIYGYTF. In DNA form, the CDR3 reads TGTGCCAGCAGCGGTGAACAGGGAAGAATCTATGGCTACACCTTC.

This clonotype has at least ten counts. CDR3 nucleotide sequence: TGTGCCAGCAGTCCGACAGTTCCGGGGGAGACCCAGTACTTC. Its translation is CASSPTVPGETQYF. This chain links TRBV2 with TRBJ2-5; D might be TRBD1 or TRBD2, each matching 5 bases. The V end lost 5 bases, the J end lost 5 bases, and 15 bases lay between the germline ends. The germline CDR1 and CDR2 sequences are SNHLY and FYNNEI. This CDR3 is 14 amino acids long.

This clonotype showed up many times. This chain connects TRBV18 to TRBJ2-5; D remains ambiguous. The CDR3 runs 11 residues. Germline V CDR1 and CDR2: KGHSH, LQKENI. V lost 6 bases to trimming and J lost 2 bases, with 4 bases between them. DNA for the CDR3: TGTGCCAGCTCGCTTCAAGAGACCCAGTACTTC. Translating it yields CASSLQETQYF.

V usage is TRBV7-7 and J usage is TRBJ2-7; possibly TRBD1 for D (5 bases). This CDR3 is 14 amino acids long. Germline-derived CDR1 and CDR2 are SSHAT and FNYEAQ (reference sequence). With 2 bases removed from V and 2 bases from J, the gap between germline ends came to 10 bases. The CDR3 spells CASSLRQPAYEQYF. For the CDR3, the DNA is TGTGCCAGCAGCTTAAGACAGCCTGCCTACGAGCAGTACTTC.

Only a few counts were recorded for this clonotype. CDR3 region: CASSSPEGYTF. The CDR3 DNA is TGTGCCAGCAGCTCGCCCGAGGGCTACACCTTC. This chain joins TRBV7-9 and TRBJ1-2; D not resolved. V was shortened by 4 bases and J by 8 bases, with 8 bases between the two germline ends. Looked up from germline, CDR1 is SEHNR and CDR2 is FQNEAQ (reference sequence). CDR3 size: 11 residues.

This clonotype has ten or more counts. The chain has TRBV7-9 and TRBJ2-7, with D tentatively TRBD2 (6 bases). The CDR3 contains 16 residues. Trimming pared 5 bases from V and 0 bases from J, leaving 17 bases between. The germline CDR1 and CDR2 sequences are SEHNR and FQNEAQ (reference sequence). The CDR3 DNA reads TGTGCCAGCAGCCCTCCATCTAGCGCGAGCTCCTACGAGCAGTACTTC. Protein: CASSPPSSASSYEQYF.